The T cell receptor beta chain described here comes from a study of molecular identifiers for immune sequencing clone quantification. Background on the study: Four of five splits of RNA from around 18,000 or 91,000 naive CD8 cells were sequenced in replicates. General study points: Clones carrying above 20 RNA copies accounted for over 99% of effector molecules, under 1% in naive cells.

The CDR3 has 14 residues. Trimming took off 5 bases at V and 4 bases at J, with 12 bases between the two ends. At least ten counts were recorded for this clonotype. The target antigen is unknown. TCRdb redid the calling of the PCR reads with MiXCR, one entry per CDR3 protein. The sample has under 650,000 distinct CDR3 sequences, just under 20% seen once. Between about 19,000 and 1,100,000 sorted cells, with 10%, 30% or 50% RNA, yielded naive CD8 libraries. The TCR sequence derives from a human donor in good health. Some libraries in this study had Jurkat cell RNA spiked in. The sequenced sample was naive CD8+ T cells from blood, with Jurkat cell RNA spiked in. The sample's subset: FACS-sorted CD8+CD4-CCR7+CD45RA+ naive T cells. The V call is TRBV12-3 or TRBV12-4, the J call TRBJ1-5, with a tentative D call TRBD1 (6 bases). CDR3: CASSPDSLNQPQHF. The CDR3 DNA reads as TGTGCCAGCAGTCCGGACAGCTTAAATCAGCCCCAGCATTTT.